This T cell receptor (beta chain) was sequenced during a study of T cell clones after liver transplantation (dated by TCRdb to between 2018 and 2021). For context, the study as a whole: ITN030ST, the source of the samples, was a randomized trial that attempted immunosuppression withdrawal within 2 years of liver transplantation. Three of the eight recipients were HCV-positive; the others were transplanted for non-autoimmune, non-viral indications. As an antigen-independent comparator for the donor-reactive sequences, third party-reactive TCRbeta sequences from pre-transplant MLRs were identified as well. Of the 8 liver transplant recipients making up the studied cohort, 3 were classified as tolerant and 5 as non-tolerant. After a pre-transplant mixed lymphocyte reaction, TCRbeta sequencing was used to pinpoint donor-reactive T cell clones, which were subsequently tracked in post-transplant blood. The subjects received no induction therapy and were kept on standard immunosuppression until randomization at 12-24 months post-transplant. Tolerance meant complete immunosuppression withdrawal for at least one year without liver enzymes rising beyond twice the upper limit of normal. Blood samples were collected pre-transplant, then pre-randomization ahead of withdrawal, and finally post-randomization once withdrawal had either been completed or failed. General study outcomes and caveats: A greater decline was seen for donor-reactive sequences than for third party-reactive sequences, suggesting partial antigen-specific deletion unrelated to withdrawal success. When repertoire turnover was taken into account, detection of donor-reactive sequences was significantly reduced in 7 of 8 subjects for CD4 and in 8 of 8 subjects for CD8. In two subjects, low numbers of available donor cells limited the measurable donor-reactive repertoire. Without allograft tissue specimens, donor-reactive T cells may have migrated into the graft rather than being deleted. The conclusions were preliminary, being limited by small, heterogeneous patient numbers and by non-standardized post-transplant time points. Circulating donor-reactive CD4 TCRbeta sequences fell significantly post-transplant in most of the 8 subjects, irrespective of tolerance or HCV status.

Based on the germline V gene, the CDR1 and CDR2 sequences are MNHEY and SVGAGI. Trimming removed 9 bases from V and 1 base from J, leaving 12 bases between the germline ends. CDR3 length: 14 amino acids, cysteine to phenylalanine. The CDR3 DNA has 42 bases and is translated from base 1. On this clone: Its antigen specificity is not known. Per-nucleotide qualities are absent, and no much larger clonotype sits a single base away.

High-throughput TCRbeta CDR3 sequencing of frozen genomic DNA was performed by immunoSEQ, including PCR amplification, mapping, bias correction and internal controls. The authors' analysis ran thus. Only productive rearrangements were retained, and each unique TCRbeta sequence was defined by its CDR3 nucleotide sequence together with its V and J gene. For a sequence to be called donor-reactive, it needed a frequency of at least 0.01% and at least 5-fold expansion in CFSE-low cells compared with unstimulated pre-transplant cells. Per-subject minimum frequency thresholds, based on the lowest-template unstimulated sample, ensured at least 90% detection power. Jensen-Shannon divergence between the top 1000 TCRbeta sequences post- versus pre-transplant served as the measure of repertoire turnover. Changes in detection of donor-reactive sequences were assessed with two-sided Fisher's exact tests. TCRdb carries this immuneACCESS record with in-frame sequences only. Its versions omit some clonotypes, under half of them owing to an unresolved V gene in the studies checked, with the rest unexplained. V, J and clone size derive from that table, while D and trimming were established from the DNA sequence. A total of tens of thousands of clones appear in this sample, over 65% of them only once. About 2.5% of the sample is in the top ten clones.

Unstimulated PBMCs, after thawing, were stained for CD3, CD4 and CD8 and then FACS-sorted into CD3+CD4+ and CD3+CD8+ populations. Randomization to immunosuppression withdrawal applied to every one of the 8 studied subjects. The Qiagen DNeasy Blood and Tissue Kit was used for isolation of genomic DNA. The TCR originated in a human patient who received a liver transplant. Where a transplant has occurred, the graft donor may have supplied some of the T cells. This material consisted of CD4+ T cells from blood, taken at the 22-month timepoint. The V gene is TRBV6-5 and the J gene is TRBJ2-2, with a weak D call of TRBD2 (6 bases match). In nucleotide form, the sequence is TGTGCCAGTAAGACTAGGGGGAACACCGGGGAGCTGTTTTTT. Its protein is CASKTRGNTGELFF.